The rows below give T cell receptor beta chains drawn from one sample of a study of control samples from healthy donors and cancer patients. Generated by immunoSEQ multiplex PCR, the TCRdb table keeps only in-frame clones and is missing some. This table holds over 100,000 clones, roughly 92% found once. The sequencing input was blood. Receptors originate from a man between 18 and 35 years old in good health. Both conserved end residues are part of each CDR3. The order of the fields is D gene, V gene, clone size, J gene, CDR3 protein, CDR3 DNA. A D gene is named only where the DNA matches it firmly. Expanded clones get a size class; other rows say once, few or many, or leave the size out.

d_gene: -
v_gene: TRBV5-1
abundance: -
j_gene: TRBJ2-5
CDR3aa: CASSSGLWETQYF
CDR3nt: TGCGCCAGCAGCTCGGGTTTGTGGGAGACCCAGTACTTC

d_gene: TRBD1
v_gene: TRBV28
abundance: -
j_gene: TRBJ1-6
CDR3aa: CASSSPSWDRSPRGSPLHF
CDR3nt: TGTGCCAGCAGTTCGCCTTCGTGGGACAGGTCTCCAAGGGGGTCACCCCTCCACTTT

d_gene: TRBD1
v_gene: TRBV7-2
abundance: -
j_gene: TRBJ1-2
CDR3aa: CASRPNVGTGSHYGYTF
CDR3nt: TGTGCCAGCAGACCTAACGTCGGGACAGGGAGTCACTATGGCTACACCTTC

d_gene: -
v_gene: TRBV10-3
abundance: -
j_gene: TRBJ1-2
CDR3aa: CAISSTLYRLNYGYTF
CDR3nt: TGTGCCATCAGCTCCACCTTATACAGGCTTAACTATGGCTACACCTTC

d_gene: -
v_gene: TRBV6-2/TRBV6-3
abundance: -
j_gene: TRBJ2-3
CDR3aa: CASSFSSGGITDTQYF
CDR3nt: TGTGCCAGCAGTTTTTCCTCAGGGGGGATTACAGATACGCAGTATTTT

d_gene: TRBD2
v_gene: TRBV7-3
abundance: -
j_gene: TRBJ2-5
CDR3aa: CASSLWTSGGAEETQYF
CDR3nt: TGTGCCAGCAGCTTGTGGACTAGCGGGGGGGCCGAAGAGACCCAGTACTTC

d_gene: TRBD1
v_gene: TRBV25-1
abundance: -
j_gene: TRBJ1-4
CDR3aa: CASRSGTGVEKLFF
CDR3nt: TGTGCCAGCAGGTCCGGGACAGGGGTTGAAAAACTGTTTTTT

d_gene: -
v_gene: TRBV7-9
abundance: -
j_gene: TRBJ2-7
CDR3aa: CASSPVSSLYEQYF
CDR3nt: TGTGCCAGCAGCCCCGTTTCCTCCCTCTACGAGCAGTACTTC

d_gene: -
v_gene: TRBV9
abundance: -
j_gene: TRBJ2-7
CDR3aa: CASSSAGAGGEQYF
CDR3nt: TGTGCCAGCAGCTCCGCCGGGGCCGGGGGCGAGCAGTACTTC

d_gene: -
v_gene: TRBV2
abundance: -
j_gene: TRBJ1-6
CDR3aa: CASSEDRSPLHF
CDR3nt: TGTGCCAGCAGTGAAGACCGCTCACCCCTCCACTTT

d_gene: -
v_gene: TRBV13
abundance: -
j_gene: TRBJ2-3
CDR3aa: CASSTGPPLGTDTQYF
CDR3nt: TGTGCCAGCAGCACGGGACCTCCATTGGGCACAGATACGCAGTATTTT

d_gene: TRBD2
v_gene: TRBV5-4
abundance: -
j_gene: TRBJ2-3
CDR3aa: CASSLASGGTTDTQYF
CDR3nt: TGTGCCAGCAGCTTGGCTAGCGGGGGGACCACAGATACGCAGTATTTT

d_gene: -
v_gene: TRBV9
abundance: -
j_gene: TRBJ2-3
CDR3aa: CASSPRRGPLGSDTQYF
CDR3nt: TGTGCCAGCAGCCCACGACGAGGGCCCCTCGGATCAGATACGCAGTATTTT

d_gene: -
v_gene: TRBV6-2/TRBV6-3
abundance: -
j_gene: TRBJ2-3
CDR3aa: CASSQPRGAGDTQYF
CDR3nt: TGTGCCAGCAGTCAACCCAGGGGGGCCGGTGATACGCAGTATTTT

d_gene: -
v_gene: TRBV6-8
abundance: -
j_gene: TRBJ1-5
CDR3aa: CASTRGGVGQPQHF
CDR3nt: TGTGCCAGCACTCGGGGGGGGGTCGGGCAGCCCCAGCATTTT

d_gene: -
v_gene: TRBV6-1
abundance: -
j_gene: TRBJ2-1
CDR3aa: CASSEETGSYNEQFF
CDR3nt: TGTGCCAGCAGTGAAGAAACAGGGTCCTACAATGAGCAGTTCTTC

d_gene: -
v_gene: TRBV27
abundance: -
j_gene: TRBJ2-5
CDR3aa: CASSWGRPYQETQYF
CDR3nt: TGTGCCAGCAGTTGGGGGAGACCGTACCAAGAGACCCAGTACTTC

d_gene: TRBD1
v_gene: TRBV9
abundance: -
j_gene: TRBJ1-3
CDR3aa: CASSVDGTAGNTIYF
CDR3nt: TGTGCCAGCAGCGTAGACGGGACAGCTGGAAACACCATATATTTT

d_gene: -
v_gene: TRBV6-1
abundance: few
j_gene: TRBJ1-3
CDR3aa: CASSEQGNTIYF
CDR3nt: TGTGCCAGCAGTGAACAGGGAAACACCATATATTTT

d_gene: -
v_gene: TRBV27
abundance: -
j_gene: TRBJ2-3
CDR3aa: CASKKDVFTSTDTQYF
CDR3nt: TGTGCCAGCAAAAAGGACGTTTTTACTAGCACAGATACGCAGTATTTT

d_gene: -
v_gene: TRBV19
abundance: -
j_gene: TRBJ2-1
CDR3aa: CASSRVQNYNEQFF
CDR3nt: TGTGCCAGTAGTAGGGTCCAAAATTACAATGAGCAGTTCTTC

d_gene: -
v_gene: TRBV13
abundance: -
j_gene: TRBJ2-4
CDR3aa: CASSLFSGLAKNIQYF
CDR3nt: TGTGCCAGCAGCTTATTTTCGGGATTAGCCAAAAACATTCAGTACTTC

d_gene: -
v_gene: TRBV5-1
abundance: -
j_gene: TRBJ2-7
CDR3aa: CASSYQGPWNEQYF
CDR3nt: TGCGCCAGCAGCTATCAGGGACCCTGGAACGAGCAGTACTTC

d_gene: -
v_gene: TRBV2
abundance: -
j_gene: TRBJ1-6
CDR3aa: CASSEARGGPGLHF
CDR3nt: TGTGCCAGCAGTGAAGCGCGGGGGGGGCCTGGGCTCCACTTT

d_gene: -
v_gene: TRBV7-9
abundance: -
j_gene: TRBJ1-1
CDR3aa: CASSLRQGMNTEAFF
CDR3nt: TGTGCCAGCAGCTTAAGGCAGGGGATGAACACTGAAGCTTTCTTT

d_gene: -
v_gene: TRBV19
abundance: -
j_gene: TRBJ1-5
CDR3aa: CASTGGTGQPQHF
CDR3nt: TGTGCCAGTACGGGGGGCACGGGTCAGCCCCAGCATTTT

d_gene: -
v_gene: TRBV12-3/TRBV12-4
abundance: -
j_gene: TRBJ2-7
CDR3aa: CAVRGRSYEQYF
CDR3nt: TGTGCTGTACGGGGGAGGTCCTACGAGCAGTACTTC

d_gene: TRBD2
v_gene: TRBV9
abundance: -
j_gene: TRBJ2-7
CDR3aa: CASSVGFTSAYEQYF
CDR3nt: TGTGCCAGCAGCGTAGGTTTTACTAGCGCCTACGAGCAGTACTTC

d_gene: -
v_gene: TRBV5-4
abundance: once
j_gene: TRBJ2-3
CDR3aa: CASSPSLVYGTDTQYF
CDR3nt: TGTGCCAGCAGCCCTTCACTAGTGTACGGCACAGATACGCAGTATTTT

d_gene: -
v_gene: TRBV18
abundance: -
j_gene: TRBJ1-6
CDR3aa: CASSREAGDSPLHF
CDR3nt: TGTGCCAGCTCAAGGGAAGCGGGAGATTCACCCCTCCACTTT

d_gene: -
v_gene: TRBV7-9
abundance: -
j_gene: TRBJ1-4
CDR3aa: CASSPTWTDNEKLFF
CDR3nt: TGTGCCAGCAGCCCCACGTGGACGGATAATGAAAAACTGTTTTTT

d_gene: -
v_gene: TRBV11-2
abundance: -
j_gene: TRBJ1-1
CDR3aa: CASSLGRGLNTEAFF
CDR3nt: TGTGCCAGCAGCTTAGGGAGGGGCCTGAACACTGAAGCTTTCTTT

d_gene: -
v_gene: TRBV27
abundance: -
j_gene: TRBJ2-7
CDR3aa: CASSALLGGQQLTSYYEQYF
CDR3nt: TGTGCCAGCAGTGCACTCTTAGGGGGACAACAACTCACTTCCTACTACGAGCAGTACTTC

d_gene: -
v_gene: TRBV3-1/TRBV3-2
abundance: -
j_gene: TRBJ2-5
CDR3aa: CASSLGGGIETQYF
CDR3nt: TGTGCCAGCAGCCTAGGGGGGGGTATAGAGACCCAGTACTTC

d_gene: -
v_gene: TRBV30
abundance: -
j_gene: TRBJ1-4
CDR3aa: CAWSVYREKLFF
CDR3nt: TGTGCCTGGAGTGTATATCGGGAAAAACTGTTTTTT

d_gene: -
v_gene: TRBV5-1
abundance: -
j_gene: TRBJ1-3
CDR3aa: CASSVDTNSGNTIYF
CDR3nt: TGCGCCAGCAGTGTAGACACCAACTCTGGAAACACCATATATTTT

d_gene: TRBD1
v_gene: TRBV5-1
abundance: -
j_gene: TRBJ1-4
CDR3aa: CANSLGPLRGKTGTREKLFF
CDR3nt: TGCGCCAACAGCTTGGGGCCACTCCGGGGAAAGACAGGGACCAGGGAAAAACTGTTTTTT

d_gene: -
v_gene: TRBV2
abundance: -
j_gene: TRBJ2-7
CDR3aa: CASSAQGGSYEQYF
CDR3nt: TGTGCCAGCAGTGCCCAGGGCGGCTCCTACGAGCAGTACTTC

d_gene: -
v_gene: TRBV9
abundance: -
j_gene: TRBJ2-7
CDR3aa: CASSYRDTYEQYF
CDR3nt: TGTGCCAGCAGTTACAGGGATACCTACGAGCAGTACTTC

d_gene: -
v_gene: TRBV7-3
abundance: -
j_gene: TRBJ1-1
CDR3aa: CASSSDRPGNYRNTEAFF
CDR3nt: TGTGCCAGCAGCTCAGACAGACCAGGAAATTATAGGAACACTGAAGCTTTCTTT